In this sample, the clone carrying this T cell receptor (beta chain) turned up many times. Its antigen remains unidentified. No treatment of any kind had been given to any patient before thyroid surgery. CDR1 is SGHVS and CDR2 is FNYEAQ in the germline V gene. The ends were cut back, 5 bases at V and 2 bases at J, with 12 bases in the middle. There are 14 residues in the CDR3. The entry originates in a study of metastatic and nonmetastatic thyroid tumors. Whole-study findings and limits: Malignant thyroid tumors reportedly had TCR beta diversity that was significantly higher than in benign nodules, in blood and tumor.

TCRdb reassembled clones from the PCR reads with MiXCR. Among roughly 81,000 clones, around 7.8% were seen once, and the ten largest hold roughly 10%. Sequencing used blood. The TCR comes from a female donor with papillary thyroid cancer or a benign thyroid nodule (not recorded which). Some clones in this sample may be carry-over from other donors' samples. This sequence joins TRBV7-6 and TRBJ1-1, with D hard to call. CDR3 sequence (DNA): TGTGCCAGCAGCCGTGGGATTCAAAACACTGAAGCTTTCTTT. It encodes CASSRGIQNTEAFF.